These 21 T cell receptor beta chains originate from one sample sequenced in a study of blood T cell repertoires in COVID-19. The data were produced by immunoSEQ multiplex PCR, yet TCRdb's version contains in-frame clones alone and is incomplete. The repertoire consists of 200,000 to 300,000 clones, with approximately 86% occurring once and the leading ten covering 3% to 4%. The material sequenced was PBMCs or T cells enriched from blood (not recorded which). The origin of the receptors is a woman between 40 and 50 years old with acute COVID-19.

The chain carries TRBV6-5 and TRBJ1-6; 8 bases match TRBD1. Per germline, CDR1 MNHEY and CDR2 SVGAGI. The CDR3 extends over 13 amino acids. V was clipped by 6 bases and J by 8 bases; unmatched bases: 3. Here the CDR3 DNA reads TGTGCCAGCAGGGACAGGGTGGATTCACCCCTCCACTTT. As protein: CASRDRVDSPLHF.

The rearrangement links TRBV21-1 to TRBJ2-1; the table's D call, TRBD2, has no DNA check behind it. TRBV21-1 is a recognized pseudogene. CDR3 length: 19 residues. The CDR3 loop is CASSIFLTSGRGSYNEQFF. The CDR3 DNA follows: TGTGCCAGCAGCATATTCTTAACTAGCGGGAGGGGCTCCTACAATGAGCAGTTCTTC.

V gene TRBV4-2 combines with J gene TRBJ1-3, with 8 positions matching TRBD1. Per the germline V gene, CDR1 is LGHNA and CDR2 is YNFKEQ. The V and J ends lost 3 bases and 0 bases, in that order; junction bases with no gene match: 7. The CDR3 totals 17 residues. CDR3 sequence reads: CASSQKGQENSGNTIYF. CDR3 DNA sequence: TGTGCCAGCAGCCAGAAGGGACAGGAAAACTCTGGAAACACCATATATTTT.

The chain links TRBV7-9 to TRBJ2-2, with D unclear. V gave up 2 bases and J gave up 2 bases, with 6 bases separating them. Germline CDR1 reads SEHNR; CDR2 reads FQNEAQ (reference sequence). The CDR3 runs to 14 residues. CDR3 residues: CASSLPKNTGELFF. CDR3 bases: TGTGCCAGCAGCTTACCCAAAAACACCGGGGAGCTGTTTTTT.

This clone appeared once. The chain carries TRBV6-2 or TRBV6-3 and TRBJ2-7; a weak D match, TRBD2 (6 bases). CDR1 and CDR2 from the germline V gene are MNHEY and SVGEGT. V lost 4 bases and J 2 bases, leaving 9 bases between the germline ends. The CDR3 sequence is 13 residues long. CDR3 loop: CASSFLATYEQYF. The CDR3 DNA reads as TGTGCCAGCAGTTTCCTAGCGACCTACGAGCAGTACTTC.

The rearrangement joins TRBV2 to TRBJ2-3, with D perhaps matching TRBD1 (5 bases). CDR3 size: 15 residues. Germline V gene lookup returns CDR1 SNHLY and CDR2 FYNNEI. The V end lost 6 bases, the J end lost 3 bases, and 16 bases lay between the germline ends. The CDR3 region has the DNA TGTGCCAGCAGGAGGCAGGGCGGTGGGACAGATACGCAGTATTTT. Its translation: CASRRQGGGTDTQYF.

This chain joins TRBV5-6 and TRBJ2-1; D is perhaps TRBD1 (6 bases). Trimming took off 6 bases at V and 5 bases at J, with 12 bases between the two ends. Germline CDR1 is SGHDT and CDR2 is YYEEEE. This CDR3 has 13 amino acids. CDR3 nucleotide sequence: TGTGCCAGCATCGAGGCAGGGGACAATGAGCAGTTCTTC. Protein sequence: CASIEAGDNEQFF.

The V and J genes are TRBV6-5 and TRBJ1-6; tentative D call: TRBD1 (5 bases). The CDR3 is 15 residues long. The germline V gene encodes CDR1 MNHEY and CDR2 SVGAGI. Deletions cut 0 bases from V and 12 bases from J, with 15 bases between. CDR3 in amino acids: CASSYSARANQPLHF. The CDR3 DNA reads TGTGCCAGCAGTTACTCGGCCAGGGCCAACCAACCCCTCCACTTT.

The chain combines TRBV11-3 with TRBJ1-6; TRBD1 matches at 9 bases. CDR1 is SGHNT, CDR2 YENEEA, per germline. This CDR3 is built from 15 residues. Trimming at V came to 5 bases and at J to 7 bases, leaving 6 bases not matched to a gene. CDR3 nucleotide sequence: TGTGCCAGCAGCACACGGGACAGGGAGAATTCACCCCTCCACTTT. It specifies CASSTRDRENSPLHF. The full variable domain, in which reference TRBV11-3 and TRBJ1-6 provide the parts outside the CDR3, is EAGVVQSPRYKIIEKKQPVAFWCNPISGHNTLYWYLQNLGQGPELLIRYENEEAVDDSQLPKDRFSAERLKGVDSTLKIQPAELGDSAVYLCASSTRDRENSPLHFGNGTRLTVT.

This chain links TRBV7-9 with TRBJ2-1, with 9 nucleotides matching TRBD2. Looked up from germline, CDR1 is SEHNR and CDR2 is FQNEAQ (reference sequence). This CDR3 comprises 13 residues. The ends lost 11 bases at V and 8 bases at J; junction bases unmatched: 10. The CDR3 spells CAGQIAGADEQFF. The CDR3, as DNA: TGTGCCGGCCAAATAGCGGGAGCGGATGAGCAGTTCTTC.

This rearrangement joins TRBV7-9 to TRBJ1-2; maybe TRBD1 (6 bases). V was shortened by 1 base and J by 7 bases, with 13 bases between the two germline ends. The CDR3 totals 14 residues. Germline V CDR1 and CDR2: SEHNR, FQNEAQ (reference sequence). CDR3 DNA sequence: TGTGCCAGCAGCTTAGGACGGGGGGCCTTTGGCTACACCTTC. Its protein product is CASSLGRGAFGYTF.

V and J are TRBV2 and TRBJ2-3; TRBD2 might be the D (5 bases). Germline CDR1 SNHLY, CDR2 FYNNEI. This CDR3 spans 15 amino acids. The V gene lost 6 bases and the J gene lost 0 bases, with 13 bases spanning the gap. The CDR3 region is CASRGPAASTDTQYF. The CDR3 bases are TGTGCCAGCAGGGGCCCAGCGGCTAGCACAGATACGCAGTATTTT.

The rearrangement uses TRBV5-6 and TRBJ2-7, with D perhaps TRBD2 (7 bases). The CDR3 totals 15 residues. V was clipped by 5 bases and J by 7 bases, with 22 bases between them. Germline V gene sequence: CDR1 SGHDT, CDR2 YYEEEE. CDR3 amino acids: CASRGRGDLLREQYF. The CDR3 DNA follows: TGTGCCAGCAGGGGGAGGGGGGACTTATTAAGGGAGCAGTACTTC.

For the CDR3, the DNA is TGCGCCAGCAGCCAAGGGGGCAACTACAATGAGCAGTTCTTC. This gives the protein CASSQGGNYNEQFF. The chain uses TRBV4-1 and TRBJ2-1; TRBD1 is a possible D gene (5 bases). CDR3 length equals 14 residues. Trimming left V 1 base short and J 3 bases short, with 7 bases between. CDR1 and CDR2 (germline): MGHRA, YSYEKL.

The chain joins TRBV6-5 to TRBJ1-2, with TRBD1 matching over 10 bases. V trimming: 6 bases; J trimming: 8 bases; junction bases outside the gene matches: 12. The CDR3 sequence is 15 residues long. Germline V gene sequence: CDR1 MNHEY, CDR2 SVGAGI. The CDR3, as DNA: TGTGCCAGCAGATACCCGACAGGGGGCAATAGGGGCTACACCTTC. This gives the protein CASRYPTGGNRGYTF.

This clone was seen a single time. The chain carries TRBV6-5 and TRBJ2-7, with 11 positions matching TRBD2. The CDR3 contains 15 residues. Germline CDR1 and CDR2: MNHEY and SVGAGI. J lost 7 bases, V lost 6 bases, and 11 bases had no gene match. The CDR3 spells CASSLQTSGVLEQYF. The CDR3 nucleotides read TGTGCCAGCAGCTTACAGACTAGCGGGGTTCTTGAGCAGTACTTC.

This chain links TRBV6-5 with TRBJ2-7; D perhaps matches TRBD1 (6 bases). CDR3 length equals 13 residues. The germline V and J ends were trimmed by 6 bases and 3 bases, with 12 bases remaining between them. CDR1 and CDR2 (germline): MNHEY, SVGAGI. As DNA, the CDR3 is TGTGCCAGCAGAGTGCGGACAGTCTACGAGCAGTACTTC. Translating it yields CASRVRTVYEQYF.

DNA for the CDR3: TGTGCCAGCAGTGTTCTAGCGGGAAGCACAGATACGCAGTATTTT. Protein product: CASSVLAGSTDTQYF. The V gene is TRBV25-1, the J gene TRBJ2-3, with TRBD2 matching 9 bases. J was trimmed by 0 bases and V by 4 bases; bases with no gene match: 2. This CDR3 has 15 amino acids. The germline gives CDR1 MGHDK, CDR2 SYGVNS.

This rearrangement joins TRBV27 to TRBJ1-2, with a possible D match to TRBD1 (6 bases). The CDR3 extends over 15 amino acids. V gave up 4 bases and J gave up 8 bases, with 20 bases separating them. Germline V gene lookup returns CDR1 MNHEY and CDR2 SMNVEV (reference sequence). The CDR3 DNA reads TGTGCCAGCAGTTCCGACCCGTCAGGGGTGGGCGGCTACACCTTC. Translating gives CASSSDPSGVGGYTF.

The CDR3 sequence: CASSLWPGKTGELFF. The DNA of the CDR3 is TGTGCCAGCAGCTTATGGCCCGGGAAGACCGGGGAGCTGTTTTTT. The chain recombines TRBV7-3 with TRBJ2-2, with D maybe TRBD2 (5 bases). The ends were cut back, 2 bases at V and 5 bases at J, with 12 bases in the middle. The CDR3 contains 15 residues. Germline CDR1 SGHTA, CDR2 FQGTGA. Together with reference TRBV7-3 and TRBJ2-2, the CDR3 gives the full variable domain: GAGVSQTPSNKVTEKGKYVELRCDPISGHTALYWYRQSLGQGPEFLIYFQGTGAADDSGLPNDRFFAVRPEGSVSTLKIQRTERGDSAVYLCASSLWPGKTGELFFGEGSRLTVL.

The chain joins TRBV14 to TRBJ2-7; tentatively, D is TRBD1 (6 bases). Trimming left V 5 bases short and J 7 bases short, with 30 bases between. The CDR3 extends over 18 amino acids. Looked up from germline, CDR1 is SGHDN and CDR2 is FVKESK. The CDR3 protein is CASSKMWVDRVGLEEQYF. CDR3 nucleotides: TGTGCCAGCAGCAAGATGTGGGTGGACAGAGTTGGTTTGGAGGAGCAGTACTTC.